This TCR beta chain derives from a study of control samples from healthy donors and cancer patients. Method: immunoSEQ multiplex PCR; TCRdb's copy keeps in-frame clones and lacks some. The sample shows about 170,000 clones, 90% to 95% of them seen only once. The CDR3 loop spans 13 amino acids. Germline V gene data show CDR1 as SGHNT and CDR2 as YYREEE (reference sequence). V shed 1 base and J shed 4 bases, with 8 bases lying between them. This sequence originates from a woman in her thirties in good health. The rearrangement joins TRBV5-4 to TRBJ2-5; a weak D match, TRBD2 (6 bases). Sequencing was carried out using blood. CDR3 residues: CASSLPGVETQYF. The CDR3 coding sequence is TGTGCCAGCAGCTTGCCGGGGGTAGAGACCCAGTACTTC.